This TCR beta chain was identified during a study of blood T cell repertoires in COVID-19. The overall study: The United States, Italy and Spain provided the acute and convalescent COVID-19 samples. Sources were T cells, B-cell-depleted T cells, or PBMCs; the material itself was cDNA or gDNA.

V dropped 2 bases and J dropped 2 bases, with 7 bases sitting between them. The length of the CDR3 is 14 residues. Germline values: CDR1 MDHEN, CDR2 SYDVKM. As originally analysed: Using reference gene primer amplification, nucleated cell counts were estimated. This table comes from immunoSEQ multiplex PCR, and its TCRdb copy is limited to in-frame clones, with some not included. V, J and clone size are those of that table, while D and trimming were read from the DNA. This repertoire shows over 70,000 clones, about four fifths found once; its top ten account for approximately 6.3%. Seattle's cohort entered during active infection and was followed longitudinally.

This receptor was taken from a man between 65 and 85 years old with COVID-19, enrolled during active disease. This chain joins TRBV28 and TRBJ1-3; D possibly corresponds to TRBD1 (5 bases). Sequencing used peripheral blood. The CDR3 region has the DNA TGTGCCAGCAGTTTAGGCAGGGCTGGAAACACCATATATTTT. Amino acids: CASSLGRAGNTIYF.